The T cell receptor beta chain described here comes from a study of early T cells in non-severe SARS-CoV-2 infection. One entry per CDR3 protein, called by TCRdb with MiXCR from the 5' RACE reads. This sample has about 77,000 distinct CDR3 sequences, with roughly 12% found just once. The CDR3 runs 13 residues. Trimming removed 1 base at V and 8 bases at J, with 9 bases between. The germline V gene has CDR1 SEHNR and CDR2 FQNEAQ (reference sequence). This clonotype was seen many times. V is TRBV7-9 and J is TRBJ2-1, with unresolved D. The input for sequencing was whole blood, taken at baseline. The TCR was taken from an adult who was a healthcare worker with PCR-confirmed SARS-CoV-2 infection or an uninfected control (not recorded which). The donor label of this sample is uncertain. In nucleotides, the CDR3 is TGTGCCAGCAGCTTAGAGGCACTCGATGAGCAGTTCTTC. Amino acids: CASSLEALDEQFF.